The 5 T cell receptor beta chains reported below all come from one sample, sequenced in a study of beta chain features in type 1 diabetes. Of the isolated RNA, all was reverse transcribed, and so the sequenced material was expressed TCRB transcripts. Assay used: immunoSEQ multiplex PCR; TCRdb lists only in-frame clones, some missing. In the table there are under 950,000 clones, around a sixth of which are singletons. The sample consisted of naive CD4+ T cells from blood. These receptors all come from a woman in her late teens or twenties in good health.

The J gene is TRBJ1-2, the V gene TRBV18; D gene unclear. The V end was cut by 0 bases, the J end by 3 bases, with 17 bases between. Germline CDR1 and CDR2: KGHSH and LQKENI. There are 17 residues in the CDR3. In DNA form, the CDR3 reads TGTGCCAGCTCACCACCTCCTCGTAAGAATTGGTACTATGGCTACACCTTC. Amino acid sequence: CASSPPPRKNWYYGYTF.

The chain combines TRBV11-2 with TRBJ2-1; D call uncertain. CDR1 SGHAT and CDR2 FQNNGV come from the germline V gene. The V end was cut by 6 bases, the J end by 6 bases, with 12 bases between. The CDR3 is made up of 13 amino acids. CDR3 protein: CASSPVTGNEQFF. CDR3 bases: TGTGCCAGCAGTCCTGTGACGGGCAATGAGCAGTTCTTC.

V and J are TRBV27 and TRBJ2-7; D may be TRBD1 or TRBD2 (5 bases each). This CDR3 has 14 residues. The V end was cut by 6 bases, the J end by 6 bases, with 18 bases between. Germline V gives CDR1 MNHEY, CDR2 SMNVEV (reference sequence). The CDR3 sequence is CASRTTIGAGEQYF. The CDR3 region has the DNA TGTGCCAGCAGAACGACTATCGGGGCGGGCGAGCAGTACTTC.

This clone was found a few times. The chain uses TRBV7-3 and TRBJ2-5, with 7 bases lining up with TRBD2. Germline V gene sequence: CDR1 SGHTA, CDR2 FQGTGA. The CDR3 totals 15 residues. Trimming removed 4 bases from V and 5 bases from J; junction bases left unmatched: 10. The CDR3: CASSSPSGVMETQYF. The CDR3 DNA sequence: TGTGCCAGCAGCTCACCCAGCGGGGTTATGGAGACCCAGTACTTC.

This sequence joins TRBV19 and TRBJ2-7, with 10 bases fitting TRBD2. The CDR3 runs 13 residues. In germline, CDR1 is LNHDA, CDR2 SQIVND (reference sequence). The ends lost 4 bases at V and 3 bases at J; junction bases unmatched: 0. CDR3 DNA sequence: TGTGCCAGTAGTACTAGCGGGAGCTACGAGCAGTACTTC. Translation: CASSTSGSYEQYF.